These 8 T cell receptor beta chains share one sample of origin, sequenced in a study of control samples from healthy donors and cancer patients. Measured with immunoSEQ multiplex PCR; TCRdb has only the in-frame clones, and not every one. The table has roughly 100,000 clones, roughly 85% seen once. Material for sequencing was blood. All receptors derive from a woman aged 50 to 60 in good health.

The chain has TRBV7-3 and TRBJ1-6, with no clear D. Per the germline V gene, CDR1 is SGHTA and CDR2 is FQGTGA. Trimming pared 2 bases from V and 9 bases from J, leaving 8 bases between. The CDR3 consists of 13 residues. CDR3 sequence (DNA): TGTGCCAGCAGCTTAGGGTCTTTTTCACCCCTCCACTTT. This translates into CASSLGSFSPLHF.

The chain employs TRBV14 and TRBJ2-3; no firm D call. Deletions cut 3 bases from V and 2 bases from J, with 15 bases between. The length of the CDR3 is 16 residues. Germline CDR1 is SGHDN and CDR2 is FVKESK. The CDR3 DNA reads TGTGCCAGCAGCCAGAAGGAGACCTCTTTCACAGATACGCAGTATTTT. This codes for CASSQKETSFTDTQYF.

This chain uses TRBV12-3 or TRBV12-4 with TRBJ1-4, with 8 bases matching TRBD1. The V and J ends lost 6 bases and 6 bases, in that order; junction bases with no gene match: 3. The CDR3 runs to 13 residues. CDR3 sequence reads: CASSGQGHEKLFF. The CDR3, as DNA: TGTGCCAGCAGCGGACAGGGCCATGAAAAACTGTTTTTT.

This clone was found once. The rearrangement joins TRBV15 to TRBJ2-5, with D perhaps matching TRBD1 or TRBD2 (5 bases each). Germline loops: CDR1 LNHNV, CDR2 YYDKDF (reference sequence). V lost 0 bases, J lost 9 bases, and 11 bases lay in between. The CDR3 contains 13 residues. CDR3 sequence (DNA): TGTGCCACCAGCAGAGACCTTTCGGGACCCCAGTACTTC. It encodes CATSRDLSGPQYF.

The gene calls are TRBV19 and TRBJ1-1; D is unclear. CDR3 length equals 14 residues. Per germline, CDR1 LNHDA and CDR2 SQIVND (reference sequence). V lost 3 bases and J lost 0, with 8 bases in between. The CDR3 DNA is TGTGCCAGTAGTATTACCGGTTTGAACACTGAAGCTTTCTTT. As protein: CASSITGLNTEAFF.

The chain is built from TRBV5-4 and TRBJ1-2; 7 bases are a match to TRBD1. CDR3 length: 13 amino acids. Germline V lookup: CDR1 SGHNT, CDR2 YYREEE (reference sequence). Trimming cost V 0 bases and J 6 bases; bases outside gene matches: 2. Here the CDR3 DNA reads TGTGCCAGCAGCTTGGCAGGGACAGATGGCTACACCTTC. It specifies CASSLAGTDGYTF. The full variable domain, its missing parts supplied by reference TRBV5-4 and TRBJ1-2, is ETGVTQSPTHLIKTRGQQVTLRCSSQSGHNTVSWYQQALGQGPQFIFQYYREEENGRGNFPPRFSGLQFPNYSSELNVNALELDDSALYLCASSLAGTDGYTFGSGTRLTVV.

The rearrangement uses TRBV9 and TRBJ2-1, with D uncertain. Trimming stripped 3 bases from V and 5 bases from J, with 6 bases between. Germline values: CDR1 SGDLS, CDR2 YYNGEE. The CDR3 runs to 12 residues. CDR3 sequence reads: CASSAVDNEQFF. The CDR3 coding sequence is TGTGCCAGCAGCGCGGTGGACAATGAGCAGTTCTTC.

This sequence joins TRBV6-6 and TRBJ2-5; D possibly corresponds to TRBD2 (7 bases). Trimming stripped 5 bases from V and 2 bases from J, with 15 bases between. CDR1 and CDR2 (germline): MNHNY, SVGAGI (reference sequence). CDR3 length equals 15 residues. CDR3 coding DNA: TGTGCCAGCAGTCCTAGGGGGGGGCGACAAGAGACCCAGTACTTC. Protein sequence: CASSPRGGRQETQYF.